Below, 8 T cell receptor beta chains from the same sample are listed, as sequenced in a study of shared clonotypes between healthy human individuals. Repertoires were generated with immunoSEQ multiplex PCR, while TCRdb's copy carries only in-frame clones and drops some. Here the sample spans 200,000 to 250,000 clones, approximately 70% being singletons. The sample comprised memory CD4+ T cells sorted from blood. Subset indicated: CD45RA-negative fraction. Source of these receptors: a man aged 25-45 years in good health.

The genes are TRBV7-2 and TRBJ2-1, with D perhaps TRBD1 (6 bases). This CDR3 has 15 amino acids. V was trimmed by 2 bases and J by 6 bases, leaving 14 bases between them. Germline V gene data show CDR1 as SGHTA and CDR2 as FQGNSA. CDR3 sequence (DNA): TGTGCCAGCAGCTTAAGTCCCGGGACACGCAATGAGCAGTTCTTC. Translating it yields CASSLSPGTRNEQFF.

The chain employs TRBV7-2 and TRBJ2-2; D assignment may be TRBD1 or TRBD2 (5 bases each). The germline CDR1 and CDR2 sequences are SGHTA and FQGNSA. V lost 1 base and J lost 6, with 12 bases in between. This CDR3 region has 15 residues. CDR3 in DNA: TGTGCCAGCAGCTTAGGCCTGGGGGTAGCCGGGGAGCTGTTTTTT. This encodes CASSLGLGVAGELFF.

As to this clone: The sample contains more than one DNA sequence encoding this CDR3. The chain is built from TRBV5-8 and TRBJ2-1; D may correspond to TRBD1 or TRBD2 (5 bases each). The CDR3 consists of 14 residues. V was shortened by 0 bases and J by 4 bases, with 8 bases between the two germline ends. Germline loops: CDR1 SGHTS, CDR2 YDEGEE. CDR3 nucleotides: TGTGCCAGCAGCTTGGGAGGGGCTTACAATGAGCAGTTCTTC. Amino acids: CASSLGGAYNEQFF.

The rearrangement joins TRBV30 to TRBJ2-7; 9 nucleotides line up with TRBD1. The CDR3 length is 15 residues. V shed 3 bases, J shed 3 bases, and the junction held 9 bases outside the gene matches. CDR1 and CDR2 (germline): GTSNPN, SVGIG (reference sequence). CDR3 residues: CAWSQTGGSLYEQYF. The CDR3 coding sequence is TGTGCCTGGAGCCAGACAGGGGGGAGCCTCTACGAGCAGTACTTC.

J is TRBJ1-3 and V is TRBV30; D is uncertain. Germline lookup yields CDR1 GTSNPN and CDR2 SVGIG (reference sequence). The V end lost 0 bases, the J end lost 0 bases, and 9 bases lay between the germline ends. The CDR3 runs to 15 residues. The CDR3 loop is CAWSVQGFSGNTIYF. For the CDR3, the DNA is TGTGCCTGGAGTGTACAAGGTTTCTCTGGAAACACCATATATTTT.

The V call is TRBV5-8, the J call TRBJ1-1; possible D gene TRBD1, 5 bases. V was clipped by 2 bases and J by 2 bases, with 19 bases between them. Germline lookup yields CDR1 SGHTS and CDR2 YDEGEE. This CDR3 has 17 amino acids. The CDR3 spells CASSLPGASRANTEAFF. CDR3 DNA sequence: TGTGCCAGCAGCTTACCTGGGGCGTCCAGGGCTAACACTGAAGCTTTCTTT.

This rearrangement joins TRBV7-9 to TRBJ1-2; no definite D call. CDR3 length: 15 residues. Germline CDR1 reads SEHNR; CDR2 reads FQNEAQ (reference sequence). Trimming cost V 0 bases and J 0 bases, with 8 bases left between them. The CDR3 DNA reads TGTGCCAGCAGCTTAGCCGGCAGCCCTAACTATGGCTACACCTTC. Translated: CASSLAGSPNYGYTF.

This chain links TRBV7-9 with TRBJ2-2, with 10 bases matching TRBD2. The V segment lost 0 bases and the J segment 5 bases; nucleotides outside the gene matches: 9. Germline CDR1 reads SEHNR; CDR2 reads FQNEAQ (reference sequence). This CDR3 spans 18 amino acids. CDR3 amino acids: CASSLAPSGRLETGELFF. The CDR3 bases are TGTGCCAGCAGCTTAGCGCCTAGCGGGAGATTGGAGACCGGGGAGCTGTTTTTT.